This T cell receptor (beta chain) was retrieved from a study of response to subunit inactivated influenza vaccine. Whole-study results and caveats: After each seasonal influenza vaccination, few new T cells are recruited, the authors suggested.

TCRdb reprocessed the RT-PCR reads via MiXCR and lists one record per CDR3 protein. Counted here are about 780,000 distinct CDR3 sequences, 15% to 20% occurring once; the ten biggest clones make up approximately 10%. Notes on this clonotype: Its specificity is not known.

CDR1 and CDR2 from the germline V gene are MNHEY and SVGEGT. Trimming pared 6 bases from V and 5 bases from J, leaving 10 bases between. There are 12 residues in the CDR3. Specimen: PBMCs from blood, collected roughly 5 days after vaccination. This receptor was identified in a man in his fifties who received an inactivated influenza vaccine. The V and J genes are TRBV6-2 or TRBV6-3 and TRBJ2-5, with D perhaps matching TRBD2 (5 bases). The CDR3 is CASRDWRETQYF. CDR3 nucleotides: TGTGCCAGCAGGGACTGGCGGGAGACCCAGTACTTC.